This TCR beta chain appears in the sequencing data of a study of blood T cell repertoires in COVID-19. At the level of the study: PBMCs, B-cell-depleted T cells, or T cells provided the cDNA or gDNA that made up the material.

Data came from immunoSEQ multiplex PCR; TCRdb stores just in-frame clones and leaves some out. Of around 160,000 clones listed, about 90% are singletons. CDR3 size: 14 residues. V gave up 3 bases and J gave up 8 bases, with 16 bases separating them. The germline CDR1 and CDR2 sequences are MRHNA and SNTAGT. The specimen was peripheral blood. The rearrangement links TRBV6-4 to TRBJ1-2, with TRBD1 as a possible D gene (6 bases). This receptor was identified in a man aged 55 to 70 with acute or convalescent COVID-19. CDR3 sequence: CASSERPGVGGYTF. For the CDR3, the DNA is TGTGCCAGCAGTGAACGACCAGGGGTGGGCGGCTACACCTTC.